Included here is one T cell receptor beta chain sequence, with context. Seattle's cohort entered during active infection and was followed longitudinally. Clones were sequenced by immunoSEQ multiplex PCR, and TCRdb holds only the in-frame ones, with some missing. This table holds 170,000 or so clones, around 84% found once. This sample was included in a study of blood T cell repertoires in COVID-19. About the study: Researchers got acute and convalescent COVID-19 samples from the United States, Italy and Spain.

Sequenced: peripheral blood. The receptor was derived from a man aged 55 to 70 with COVID-19, enrolled during active disease.

Here the CDR3 reads CASRTGTYQPQHF. CDR3 bases: TGTGCCAGCAGAACCGGGACATATCAGCCCCAGCATTTT. This chain connects TRBV28 to TRBJ1-5; D possibly corresponds to TRBD1 (6 bases). The V end lost 6 bases, the J end lost 5 bases, and 11 bases lay between the germline ends. Germline values: CDR1 MDHEN, CDR2 SYDVKM. CDR3 length equals 13 residues. Complete variable domain (other parts from reference TRBV28 and TRBJ1-5): DVKVTQSSRYLVKRTGEKVFLECVQDMDHENMFWYRQDPGLGLRLIYFSYDVKMKEKGDIPEGYSVSREKKERFSLILESASTNQTSMYLCASRTGTYQPQHFGDGTRLSIL.